This TCR beta chain is from a study of shared clonotypes between healthy human individuals. Method: immunoSEQ multiplex PCR; TCRdb's copy keeps in-frame clones and lacks some. The table shows over a million clones, with 75% to 85% occurring only once. The length of the CDR3 is 15 residues. V was cut by 0 bases and J by 1 base, with 9 bases left in between. Germline CDR1 SGHRS, CDR2 YFSETQ. Sample: memory CD4+ T cells from PBMCs. The subset denotes: CD45RA-negative fraction. The rearrangement joins TRBV5-1 to TRBJ2-3; D call uncertain. The clonotype was recovered from a man between 18 and 29 years old in good health. Some clones in this sample may be carry-over from other donors' samples. The DNA for the CDR3 is TGCGCCAGCAGCTTGGACCCCCCCCGCACAGATACGCAGTATTTT. It codes for CASSLDPPRTDTQYF.